The rows below give T cell receptor beta chains drawn from one sample of a study of PD-L1 blockade in urothelial cancer. Assay: immunoSEQ multiplex PCR; the TCRdb copy retains only in-frame clones and omits some. The sample yields 60,000 to 85,000 clones, 87% seen once. This sample comprised PBMCs, obtained around atezolizumab (anti-PD-L1) treatment. These receptors came from a woman aged 70-85 years with urothelial cancer. Each CDR3 is given with its conserved first and last residue. A D gene is named only where the DNA matches it firmly. Only some rows state a clone size, as once, few, many or a class for expanded clones.

v_call: TRBV9; j_call: TRBJ2-1; clone_size: NA; d_call: TRBD2; cdr3_aa: CASSPGGEWGDEQFF; cdr3_nt: TGTGCCAGCAGCCCCGGGGGGGAATGGGGCGATGAGCAGTTCTTC
v_call: TRBV7-8; j_call: TRBJ2-7; clone_size: NA; d_call: NA; cdr3_aa: CASSPRTADYYEQYF; cdr3_nt: TGTGCCAGCAGCCCCAGGACAGCTGATTACTACGAGCAGTACTTC
v_call: TRBV7-9; j_call: TRBJ2-3; clone_size: once; d_call: NA; cdr3_aa: CASSQGADTQYF; cdr3_nt: TGTGCCAGCAGCCAAGGGGCAGATACGCAGTATTTT
v_call: TRBV7-8; j_call: TRBJ1-2; clone_size: NA; d_call: NA; cdr3_aa: CASSLMTGSYGYTF; cdr3_nt: TGTGCCAGCAGTCTAATGACAGGAAGCTATGGCTACACCTTC
v_call: TRBV11-3; j_call: TRBJ2-7; clone_size: once; d_call: NA; cdr3_aa: CASSLDADRQSSYEQYF; cdr3_nt: TGTGCCAGCAGCTTAGACGCAGACAGACAGAGCTCCTACGAGCAGTACTTC
v_call: TRBV5-1; j_call: TRBJ2-3; clone_size: NA; d_call: NA; cdr3_aa: CASSLVAAGPSTDTQYF; cdr3_nt: TGCGCCAGCAGCTTGGTCGCTGCGGGACCTAGCACAGATACGCAGTATTTT
v_call: TRBV13; j_call: TRBJ2-1; clone_size: once; d_call: TRBD2; cdr3_aa: CASSPSGRPYNEQFF; cdr3_nt: TGTGCCAGCAGCCCTAGCGGGAGGCCCTACAATGAGCAGTTCTTC
v_call: TRBV7-2; j_call: TRBJ2-7; clone_size: NA; d_call: TRBD2; cdr3_aa: CASSPGTSGGYEQYF; cdr3_nt: TGTGCCAGCAGCCCGGGGACTAGCGGGGGCTACGAGCAGTACTTC
v_call: TRBV18; j_call: TRBJ2-5; clone_size: NA; d_call: NA; cdr3_aa: CASSPYTGNQETQYF; cdr3_nt: TGTGCCAGCTCACCTTATACAGGGAACCAAGAGACCCAGTACTTC
v_call: TRBV27; j_call: TRBJ1-1; clone_size: NA; d_call: NA; cdr3_aa: CASRLPGVSRARMNTEAFF; cdr3_nt: TGTGCCAGCCGACTACCAGGGGTAAGCAGAGCACGCATGAACACTGAAGCTTTCTTT
v_call: TRBV7-2; j_call: TRBJ1-1; clone_size: NA; d_call: NA; cdr3_aa: CASSLGSGRRGAFF; cdr3_nt: TGTGCCAGCAGCTTGGGATCGGGGAGACGTGGAGCTTTCTTT
v_call: TRBV2; j_call: TRBJ1-4; clone_size: NA; d_call: NA; cdr3_aa: CASNLAPTNEKLFF; cdr3_nt: TGTGCCAGCAACCTGGCCCCAACTAATGAAAAACTGTTTTTT
v_call: TRBV13; j_call: TRBJ2-2; clone_size: NA; d_call: TRBD2; cdr3_aa: CASSRGREGTGELFF; cdr3_nt: TGTGCCAGCAGCCGGGGGCGGGAGGGGACCGGGGAGCTGTTTTTT
v_call: TRBV7-9; j_call: TRBJ2-1; clone_size: NA; d_call: TRBD2; cdr3_aa: CASSLGGGSYNEQFF; cdr3_nt: TGTGCCAGCAGCTTAGGCGGGGGCTCCTACAATGAGCAGTTCTTC
v_call: TRBV7-2; j_call: TRBJ1-1; clone_size: NA; d_call: NA; cdr3_aa: CASSLFVGRGGTEAFF; cdr3_nt: TGTGCCAGCAGCTTATTTGTGGGCAGGGGAGGGACTGAAGCTTTCTTT
v_call: TRBV15; j_call: TRBJ2-3; clone_size: NA; d_call: NA; cdr3_aa: CATSRASGAQYF; cdr3_nt: TGTGCCACCAGCAGAGCCTCAGGGGCGCAGTATTTT
v_call: TRBV6-6; j_call: TRBJ2-7; clone_size: NA; d_call: TRBD2; cdr3_aa: CASSYGTSGNYEQYF; cdr3_nt: TGTGCCAGCAGTTACGGGACTAGCGGTAACTACGAGCAGTACTTC
v_call: TRBV4-1; j_call: TRBJ2-7; clone_size: NA; d_call: TRBD2; cdr3_aa: CASSAQTGLAGFPPPEQYF; cdr3_nt: TGCGCCAGCAGCGCCCAGACGGGACTAGCGGGGTTCCCCCCTCCCGAGCAGTACTTC
v_call: TRBV5-6; j_call: TRBJ2-7; clone_size: once; d_call: NA; cdr3_aa: CASSLAPTDSYEQYF; cdr3_nt: TGTGCCAGCAGCTTGGCCCCGACAGACTCCTACGAGCAGTACTTC
v_call: TRBV7-7; j_call: TRBJ2-5; clone_size: NA; d_call: TRBD2; cdr3_aa: CASSLGLAGSQETQYF; cdr3_nt: TGTGCCAGCAGCTTAGGGCTAGCGGGGTCCCAAGAGACCCAGTACTTC
v_call: TRBV5-7; j_call: TRBJ1-5; clone_size: NA; d_call: NA; cdr3_aa: CASSLWGGRGPSNQPQHF; cdr3_nt: TGTGCCAGCAGCCTCTGGGGGGGCAGGGGCCCCAGCAATCAGCCCCAGCATTTT
v_call: TRBV19; j_call: TRBJ1-2; clone_size: NA; d_call: NA; cdr3_aa: CASSIGGGAGAGYTF; cdr3_nt: TGTGCCAGTAGTATTGGAGGGGGGGCAGGCGCTGGCTACACCTTC
v_call: TRBV5-1; j_call: TRBJ2-3; clone_size: NA; d_call: NA; cdr3_aa: CASSLAGSSTDTQYF; cdr3_nt: TGCGCCAGCAGCTTGGCCGGTTCTAGCACAGATACGCAGTATTTT
v_call: TRBV27; j_call: TRBJ1-3; clone_size: once; d_call: TRBD1; cdr3_aa: CASSIRQGGNTIYF; cdr3_nt: TGTGCCAGCAGTATACGACAGGGGGGAAACACCATATATTTT
v_call: TRBV28; j_call: TRBJ1-1; clone_size: once; d_call: NA; cdr3_aa: CASSQWSGNTEAFF; cdr3_nt: TGTGCCAGCAGCCAGTGGTCGGGGAACACTGAAGCTTTCTTT
v_call: TRBV5-1; j_call: TRBJ1-1; clone_size: NA; d_call: NA; cdr3_aa: CASSQIPTQDMNTEAFF; cdr3_nt: TGCGCCAGCAGCCAGATCCCGACACAGGACATGAACACTGAAGCTTTCTTT
v_call: TRBV27; j_call: TRBJ2-3; clone_size: NA; d_call: TRBD2; cdr3_aa: CASRLYTQLAGAENTQYF; cdr3_nt: TGTGCCAGCAGACTCTACACCCAACTAGCGGGAGCGGAGAATACGCAGTATTTT
v_call: TRBV2; j_call: TRBJ2-1; clone_size: NA; d_call: NA; cdr3_aa: CASSVGAGVGNEQFF; cdr3_nt: TGTGCCAGCAGTGTCGGTGCAGGGGTGGGCAATGAGCAGTTCTTC
v_call: TRBV7-9; j_call: TRBJ2-6; clone_size: NA; d_call: NA; cdr3_aa: CASSLGAGSGANVLTF; cdr3_nt: TGTGCCAGCAGCTTAGGAGCAGGCTCTGGGGCCAACGTCCTGACTTTC
v_call: TRBV6-1; j_call: TRBJ1-5; clone_size: NA; d_call: TRBD1; cdr3_aa: CASSEALTGSNHQPQHF; cdr3_nt: TGTGCCAGCAGTGAAGCGCTGACAGGGTCGAATCATCAGCCCCAGCATTTT
v_call: TRBV7-3; j_call: TRBJ1-1; clone_size: NA; d_call: TRBD1; cdr3_aa: CASSPTGQGAGTEAFF; cdr3_nt: TGTGCCAGCAGCCCAACCGGACAGGGGGCAGGGACTGAAGCTTTCTTT
v_call: TRBV27; j_call: TRBJ1-5; clone_size: NA; d_call: NA; cdr3_aa: CASRGGGLGNQPQHF; cdr3_nt: TGTGCCAGCAGGGGAGGTGGACTGGGCAATCAGCCCCAGCATTTT
v_call: TRBV29-1; j_call: TRBJ2-3; clone_size: NA; d_call: NA; cdr3_aa: CSVEGRAGAKRYF; cdr3_nt: TGCAGCGTTGAGGGTCGGGCGGGGGCTAAACGATATTTT
v_call: TRBV27; j_call: TRBJ2-2; clone_size: NA; d_call: NA; cdr3_aa: CASSLRVTLTGELFF; cdr3_nt: TGTGCCAGCAGTTTGAGGGTAACGCTCACCGGGGAGCTGTTTTTT
v_call: TRBV5-4; j_call: TRBJ1-2; clone_size: NA; d_call: TRBD1; cdr3_aa: CASSWGTGRQPYGYTF; cdr3_nt: TGTGCCAGCAGCTGGGGGACAGGGCGACAACCCTATGGCTACACCTTC
v_call: TRBV5-1; j_call: TRBJ1-6; clone_size: NA; d_call: NA; cdr3_aa: CASSLGLSSYNSPLHF; cdr3_nt: TGCGCCAGCAGCTTGGGACTGAGCTCCTATAATTCACCCCTCCACTTT
v_call: TRBV29-1; j_call: TRBJ1-2; clone_size: NA; d_call: NA; cdr3_aa: CSAEGQDYGYTF; cdr3_nt: TGCAGCGCCGAAGGTCAGGATTATGGCTACACCTTC
v_call: TRBV4-1; j_call: TRBJ2-1; clone_size: NA; d_call: NA; cdr3_aa: CASSREGVKRGAHNEQFF; cdr3_nt: TGCGCCAGCAGCCGGGAAGGGGTTAAACGGGGGGCCCACAATGAGCAGTTCTTC
v_call: TRBV7-9; j_call: TRBJ2-5; clone_size: few; d_call: NA; cdr3_aa: CASSLVITSSKETQYF; cdr3_nt: TGTGCCAGCAGCTTAGTCATAACTAGCTCAAAGGAGACCCAGTACTTC
v_call: TRBV10-3; j_call: TRBJ1-2; clone_size: once; d_call: NA; cdr3_aa: CAIRQEVTSGYGYTF; cdr3_nt: TGTGCCATCAGACAGGAAGTGACTTCTGGCTATGGCTACACCTTC
v_call: TRBV7-3; j_call: TRBJ2-1; clone_size: NA; d_call: TRBD2; cdr3_aa: CASSLFSGSYNEQFF; cdr3_nt: TGTGCCAGCAGCCTATTTAGCGGGAGCTACAATGAGCAGTTCTTC
v_call: TRBV19; j_call: TRBJ1-5; clone_size: NA; d_call: TRBD1; cdr3_aa: CAVQGIQGAGYSNQPQHF; cdr3_nt: TGTGCCGTCCAGGGAATACAGGGGGCCGGGTATAGCAATCAGCCCCAGCATTTT
v_call: TRBV6-5; j_call: TRBJ2-7; clone_size: NA; d_call: TRBD1; cdr3_aa: CASSYNGQGSYEQYF; cdr3_nt: TGTGCCAGCAGTTACAATGGACAGGGATCCTACGAGCAGTACTTC
v_call: TRBV5-8; j_call: TRBJ1-3; clone_size: NA; d_call: NA; cdr3_aa: CASSGGPLISGNTIYF; cdr3_nt: TGTGCCAGCAGCGGAGGACCGCTAATCTCTGGAAACACCATATATTTT
v_call: TRBV5-1; j_call: TRBJ1-1; clone_size: NA; d_call: NA; cdr3_aa: CASSLWQGRHTEAFF; cdr3_nt: TGCGCCAGCAGCTTGTGGCAGGGTCGGCACACTGAAGCTTTCTTT
v_call: TRBV6-6; j_call: TRBJ2-5; clone_size: NA; d_call: NA; cdr3_aa: CASSKGGETQYF; cdr3_nt: TGTGCCAGCAGTAAAGGGGGAGAGACCCAGTACTTC
v_call: TRBV4-1; j_call: TRBJ1-4; clone_size: NA; d_call: NA; cdr3_aa: CASSHYAGPNEKLFF; cdr3_nt: TGCGCCAGCAGCCACTACGCGGGGCCGAATGAAAAACTGTTTTTT
v_call: TRBV29-1; j_call: TRBJ1-5; clone_size: NA; d_call: TRBD1; cdr3_aa: CSVGQGAEQPQHF; cdr3_nt: TGCAGCGTTGGACAGGGGGCAGAACAGCCCCAGCATTTT
v_call: TRBV5-6; j_call: TRBJ1-1; clone_size: few; d_call: NA; cdr3_aa: CASSLAPSTGTEAFF; cdr3_nt: TGTGCCAGCAGCTTGGCCCCCTCAACAGGAACTGAAGCTTTCTTT
v_call: TRBV7-6; j_call: TRBJ1-1; clone_size: NA; d_call: NA; cdr3_aa: CASSLQPPTGMNTEAFF; cdr3_nt: TGTGCCAGCAGCTTACAGCCCCCCACAGGAATGAACACTGAAGCTTTCTTT
v_call: TRBV29-1; j_call: TRBJ1-4; clone_size: NA; d_call: TRBD1; cdr3_aa: CSVRQGGNEKLFF; cdr3_nt: TGCAGCGTAAGACAGGGTGGTAATGAAAAACTGTTTTTT
v_call: TRBV18; j_call: TRBJ2-1; clone_size: NA; d_call: TRBD2; cdr3_aa: CASSPPLAGGNNEQFF; cdr3_nt: TGTGCCAGCTCACCACCCTTAGCGGGAGGGAACAATGAGCAGTTCTTC
v_call: TRBV6-1; j_call: TRBJ2-3; clone_size: NA; d_call: TRBD2; cdr3_aa: CASSGLAGTDTQYF; cdr3_nt: TGTGCCAGCAGTGGGCTAGCGGGCACAGATACGCAGTATTTT
v_call: TRBV11-2; j_call: TRBJ2-5; clone_size: NA; d_call: TRBD1; cdr3_aa: CASTLGQGLETQYF; cdr3_nt: TGTGCCAGCACCTTGGGACAGGGTCTAGAGACCCAGTACTTC
v_call: TRBV9; j_call: TRBJ1-3; clone_size: NA; d_call: NA; cdr3_aa: CASSVGSRLSGNTIYF; cdr3_nt: TGTGCCAGCAGCGTAGGCAGCAGACTTTCTGGAAACACCATATATTTT
v_call: TRBV5-1; j_call: TRBJ1-2; clone_size: NA; d_call: TRBD1; cdr3_aa: CASSLGGTDAGGYTF; cdr3_nt: TGCGCCAGCAGCTTGGGAGGGACAGATGCCGGCGGCTACACCTTC
v_call: TRBV2; j_call: TRBJ2-6; clone_size: NA; d_call: NA; cdr3_aa: CASSERGGDRAVSGANVLTF; cdr3_nt: TGTGCCAGCAGTGAACGGGGGGGGGACAGGGCAGTTTCTGGGGCCAACGTCCTGACTTTC
v_call: TRBV5-1; j_call: TRBJ1-1; clone_size: NA; d_call: NA; cdr3_aa: CASSFSRSMNTEAFF; cdr3_nt: TGCGCCAGCAGCTTCTCACGGTCCATGAACACTGAAGCTTTCTTT
v_call: TRBV6-5; j_call: TRBJ1-6; clone_size: NA; d_call: TRBD1; cdr3_aa: CASSRDREGSPLHF; cdr3_nt: TGTGCCAGCAGTAGGGACAGGGAGGGTTCACCCCTCCACTTT